What follows are 21 T cell receptor beta chains derived from one specimen sequenced in a study of cytomegalovirus exposure and HLA in healthy donors. The PCR contained 60 Vbeta and 13 Jbeta primers. Data came from immunoSEQ multiplex PCR; TCRdb stores just in-frame clones and leaves some out. The sample records about 260,000 clones, about 83% being singletons. Material: PBMCs. These receptor sequences come from a middle-aged woman in good health and CMV-seropositive.

This clone was recorded once. The V call is TRBV27, the J call TRBJ1-2, with 8 positions matching TRBD1. Germline V gene data show CDR1 as MNHEY and CDR2 as SMNVEV (reference sequence). The CDR3 loop spans 14 amino acids. V gave up 5 bases and J gave up 4 bases; unmatched junction bases: 6. In nucleotides, the CDR3 is TGTGCCAGCAGTAACACCGGGACAGGCTATGGCTACACCTTC. Residues: CASSNTGTGYGYTF.

This clone was seen only a few times. The chain links TRBV28 to TRBJ2-7; D might be TRBD2 (6 bases). Germline values: CDR1 MDHEN, CDR2 SYDVKM. The CDR3 is made up of 15 amino acids. V was clipped by 5 bases and J by 2 bases, with 16 bases between them. The CDR3 region is CASSTTGTPPYEQYF. The CDR3 DNA follows: TGTGCCAGCAGTACTACCGGGACTCCCCCCTACGAGCAGTACTTC.

V is TRBV2 and J is TRBJ1-2, with D possibly being TRBD1 (5 bases). Trimming removed 6 bases at V and 2 bases at J, with 10 bases between. Germline V CDR1 and CDR2: SNHLY, FYNNEI. CDR3 size: 13 residues. The chain's CDR3 is CASSQTVNYGYTF. CDR3 coding DNA: TGTGCCAGCAGCCAGACAGTGAACTATGGCTACACCTTC.

This chain links TRBV9 with TRBJ1-1; D remains ambiguous. Trimming took off 4 bases at V and 6 bases at J, with 13 bases between the two ends. This CDR3 region has 13 residues. Germline V gene lookup returns CDR1 SGDLS and CDR2 YYNGEE. The CDR3 region has the DNA TGTGCCAGCAGCACGGGAGAGGCACCTGAAGCTTTCTTT. Protein: CASSTGEAPEAFF. Based on the CDR3 plus reference TRBV9 and TRBJ1-1, the full variable domain is DSGVTQTPKHLITATGQRVTLRCSPRSGDLSVYWYQQSLDQGLQFLIQYYNGEERAKGNILERFSAQQFPDLHSELNLSSLELGDSALYFCASSTGEAPEAFFGQGTRLTVV.

This chain connects TRBV6-6 to TRBJ2-7; TRBD2 is a possible D gene (6 bases). The germline V and J ends were trimmed by 6 bases and 4 bases, with 19 bases remaining between them. CDR3 length equals 15 residues. Germline V CDR1 and CDR2: MNHNY, SVGAGI (reference sequence). The CDR3 sequence: CASSRSSGEGYEQYF. For the CDR3, the DNA is TGTGCCAGCAGCCGGAGTAGCGGAGAGGGATACGAGCAGTACTTC.

The chain carries TRBV5-4 and TRBJ2-1; 8 bases agree with TRBD2. Germline V gene sequence: CDR1 SGHNT, CDR2 YYREEE (reference sequence). CDR3 size: 15 residues. V was clipped by 3 bases and J by 6 bases; unmatched bases: 8. DNA for the CDR3: TGTGCCAGCAGCTATGGTAGCGGGGACCTCAATGAGCAGTTCTTC. The encoded protein is CASSYGSGDLNEQFF.

The rearrangement links TRBV6-5 to TRBJ2-7; D remains unclear. The CDR3 runs 13 residues. V lost 5 bases and J 1 base, leaving 9 bases between the germline ends. In germline, CDR1 is MNHEY, CDR2 SVGAGI. CDR3 protein: CASSRSLSYEQYF. CDR3 nucleotide sequence: TGTGCCAGCAGTCGCAGTCTTTCCTACGAGCAGTACTTC.

This chain uses TRBV12-5 with TRBJ1-4, with unresolved D. Trimming cost V 6 bases and J 8 bases, with 16 bases left between them. Germline loops: CDR1 LGHNT, CDR2 FRNRAP. This CDR3 contains 14 residues. The CDR3 loop reads CASGFGGPREKLFF. In DNA form, the CDR3 reads TGTGCTAGTGGATTTGGAGGGCCGCGGGAAAAACTGTTTTTT.

This chain joins TRBV7-9 and TRBJ1-1; 8 bases align to TRBD1. Per the germline V gene, CDR1 is SEHNR and CDR2 is FQNEAQ (reference sequence). This CDR3 region has 15 residues. Trimming removed 5 bases from V and 3 bases from J; junction bases left unmatched: 8. The chain's CDR3 is CASSPLGTGHTEAFF. CDR3 bases: TGTGCCAGCAGCCCCCTCGGGACAGGTCACACTGAAGCTTTCTTT.

V gene TRBV28 combines with J gene TRBJ1-2; D remains ambiguous. CDR3 size: 10 residues. The V gene lost 11 bases and the J gene lost 7 bases, with 11 bases spanning the gap. Germline CDR1 MDHEN, CDR2 SYDVKM. CDR3 region: CAAYDFGYTF. Written as DNA, the CDR3 is TGTGCCGCCTACGATTTTGGCTACACCTTC.

This chain joins TRBV18 and TRBJ2-7, with 13 bases that match TRBD2. Germline V gene data show CDR1 as KGHSH and CDR2 as LQKENI. With 3 bases clipped from V and 6 bases from J, the junction kept 5 bases outside the gene matches. This CDR3 has 15 amino acids. As DNA, the CDR3 is TGTGCCAGCTCACCCGGACTAGCGGGAGAGCTCGAGCAGTACTTC. Translated: CASSPGLAGELEQYF. The entire variable domain, with the rest obtained from reference TRBV18 and TRBJ2-7, is as follows: NAGVMQNPRHLVRRRGQEARLRCSPMKGHSHVYWYRQLPEEGLKFMVYLQKENIIDESGMPKERFSAEFPKEGPSILRIQQVVRGDSAAYFCASSPGLAGELEQYFGPGTRLTVT.

The chain links TRBV5-8 to TRBJ2-1; TRBD1 matches at 7 bases. CDR3 length: 14 amino acids. V lost 3 bases and J lost 8; bases outside the gene matches: 8. Germline CDR1 is SGHTS and CDR2 is YDEGEE. The CDR3 spells CASSWGTATDEQFF. The CDR3 DNA follows: TGTGCCAGCAGCTGGGGGACAGCTACGGATGAGCAGTTCTTC.

The rearrangement joins TRBV11-1 to TRBJ2-1, with 14 bases fitting TRBD2. The CDR3 sequence is 16 residues long. V lost 5 bases to trimming and J lost 7 bases; unmatched junction nucleotides: 7. The germline V gene encodes CDR1 SGHAT and CDR2 FQDESV (reference sequence). CDR3 loop: CASSIRLAGGDNEQFF. CDR3 DNA sequence: TGTGCCAGCAGCATTCGACTAGCGGGAGGGGATAATGAGCAGTTCTTC.

The sample holds a few counts of this clone. The chain recombines TRBV2 with TRBJ2-7, with D unresolved. Looked up from germline, CDR1 is SNHLY and CDR2 is FYNNEI. CDR3 size: 15 residues. The V and J ends lost 0 bases and 5 bases respectively, with 14 bases between them. The CDR3, as DNA: TGTGCCAGCAGTGAAGCAAGGTTCTTTGGAGACGAGCAGTACTTC. It translates to CASSEARFFGDEQYF.

J is TRBJ1-3 and V is TRBV6-5; D might be TRBD1 (6 bases). The germline V and J ends were trimmed by 6 bases and 0 bases, with 12 bases remaining between them. The CDR3 runs to 15 residues. Germline loops: CDR1 MNHEY, CDR2 SVGAGI. CDR3 sequence: CASSQDRSSGNTIYF. The CDR3 DNA reads TGTGCCAGCAGCCAAGACAGGTCCTCTGGAAACACCATATATTTT.

The chain carries TRBV28 and TRBJ1-2, with TRBD1 as a possible D gene (6 bases). Trimming shortened V by 10 bases and J by 8 bases, and 17 bases separated the two germline ends. Germline V CDR1 and CDR2: MDHEN, SYDVKM. The CDR3 is made up of 12 amino acids. This chain's CDR3 is CAIQTGNRGYTF. The CDR3 nucleotides read TGTGCCATTCAAACAGGGAACAGAGGCTACACCTTC.

This clone was found a few times. J is TRBJ2-3 and V is TRBV6-4, with D perhaps TRBD2 (6 bases). This CDR3 region has 15 residues. Germline V gene data show CDR1 as MRHNA and CDR2 as SNTAGT. V lost 3 bases and J 4 bases, leaving 14 bases between the germline ends. The CDR3 here is CASSEGGAGADTQYF. CDR3 DNA sequence: TGTGCCAGCAGTGAAGGCGGGGCCGGCGCAGATACGCAGTATTTT.

The genes are TRBV9 and TRBJ2-1, with 7 bases fitting TRBD2. This CDR3 is built from 15 residues. Germline V gene lookup returns CDR1 SGDLS and CDR2 YYNGEE. The trim removed 1 base at V and 4 bases at J, leaving 5 bases unmatched. In nucleotides, the CDR3 is TGTGCCAGCAGCGTATGGGGGGGTACTTACAATGAGCAGTTCTTC. As protein: CASSVWGGTYNEQFF.

This clone was counted once. V and J are TRBV6-5 and TRBJ2-1; 14 bases map to TRBD2. The J segment lost 6 bases and the V segment lost 2 bases, leaving 3 bases of the junction unmatched. The CDR3 is made up of 16 amino acids. CDR1 is MNHEY, CDR2 SVGAGI, per germline. CDR3 region: CASSYPGTSGSNEQFF. The CDR3 nucleotides read TGTGCCAGCAGTTACCCCGGGACTAGCGGGAGCAATGAGCAGTTCTTC.

The chain joins TRBV30 to TRBJ1-4; 8 bases are shared with TRBD1. J gave up 0 bases and V 1 base, and 1 base lay outside the gene matches. Per the germline V gene, CDR1 is GTSNPN and CDR2 is SVGIG (reference sequence). The CDR3 covers 15 residues. CDR3 DNA sequence: TGTGCCTGGAGTGCGGACAGGGCAACTAATGAAAAACTGTTTTTT. Translating gives CAWSADRATNEKLFF.

The rearrangement uses TRBV4-3 and TRBJ2-1, with 7 bases lining up with TRBD2. This CDR3 spans 15 amino acids. The V segment lost 4 bases and the J segment 4 bases; nucleotides outside the gene matches: 7. CDR1 and CDR2 (germline): LGHNA, YSLEER. CDR3 amino acids: CASSPRDYIYNEQFF. The CDR3 DNA is TGCGCCAGCAGCCCCCGGGACTATATATACAATGAGCAGTTCTTC.